The 24 T cell receptor beta chains below come from one sample, sequenced in a study of long-term antiretroviral therapy in people with HIV. Investigators performed immunoSEQ version v3.0 at survey level. TCRdb keeps only in-frame clones here, not all; method: immunoSEQ multiplex PCR. The sample holds 25,000 to 35,000 clones, approximately 95% seen once. Specimen: unsorted PBMCs, collected 5.3 years after starting antiretroviral therapy. The receptors originated from a man aged 25 to 40 with HIV.

DNA for the CDR3: TGTGCCAGTGGCGGCAGGACAGACAGCTACGAGCAGTACTTC. The encoded protein is CASGGRTDSYEQYF. The chain joins TRBV21-1 to TRBJ2-7; the table's D call, TRBD1, has no DNA check behind it. TRBV21-1 is listed as a pseudogene. The CDR3 contains 14 residues.

The V gene is TRBV28, the J gene TRBJ2-1; D is perhaps TRBD1 (6 bases). Trimming left V 5 bases short and J 5 bases short, with 10 bases between. Germline CDR1 MDHEN, CDR2 SYDVKM. CDR3 length equals 13 residues. CDR3 nucleotide sequence: TGTGCCAGCAGTCCGGACAGAAACAATGAGCAGTTCTTC. Protein sequence: CASSPDRNNEQFF.

This rearrangement joins TRBV29-1 to TRBJ2-3; possible D gene TRBD1, 5 bases. V was trimmed by 5 bases and J by 6 bases, leaving 15 bases between them. The CDR3 runs 13 residues. The germline CDR1 and CDR2 sequences are SQVTM and ANQGSEA. CDR3 sequence: CSVRDSVLDTQYF. The CDR3 nucleotides read TGCAGCGTTAGAGACAGCGTTCTCGATACGCAGTATTTT.

This CDR3 is CSVEGISAESSYEQYF. Here the CDR3 DNA reads TGCAGCGTTGAAGGGATCTCGGCAGAGAGCTCCTACGAGCAGTACTTC. The V call is TRBV29-1, the J call TRBJ2-7, with D hard to call. The CDR3 totals 16 residues. Germline V CDR1 and CDR2: SQVTM, ANQGSEA. V was cut by 1 base and J by 0 bases, with 16 bases left in between.

This chain uses TRBV27 with TRBJ1-2; 9 positions match TRBD1. Germline V gives CDR1 MNHEY, CDR2 SMNVEV (reference sequence). Germline trimming cut 2 bases from V and 4 bases from J; bases unmatched to any gene: 11. The CDR3 runs 17 residues. CDR3 in DNA: TGTGCCAGCAGTTTAGCGGTCACAGGGGGCGCCGGCTATGGCTACACCTTC. Residues: CASSLAVTGGAGYGYTF.

The genes are TRBV4-2 and TRBJ2-7; TRBD1 aligns across 8 bases. Germline V gene sequence: CDR1 LGHNA, CDR2 YNFKEQ. The CDR3 totals 15 residues. Unmatched junction bases numbered 6, after V lost 1 base and J lost 4 bases. CDR3: CASSQVSGGVYEQYF. The CDR3 DNA sequence: TGTGCCAGCAGCCAAGTTTCAGGGGGCGTGTACGAGCAGTACTTC.

V and J are TRBV14 and TRBJ2-2; TRBD2 aligns across 14 bases. This CDR3 comprises 18 residues. The germline V gene encodes CDR1 SGHDN and CDR2 FVKESK. V was pared by 1 base and J by 4 bases, with 5 bases of the junction left unmatched. The CDR3 here is CASSQGLAGGPVTGELFF. CDR3 nucleotide sequence: TGTGCCAGCAGCCAAGGACTAGCGGGGGGGCCTGTCACCGGGGAGCTGTTTTTT. The whole variable domain, filled in from reference TRBV14 and TRBJ2-2, reads EAGVTQFPSHSVIEKGQTVTLRCDPISGHDNLYWYRRVMGKEIKFLLHFVKESKQDESGMPNNRFLAERTGGTYSTLKVQPAELEDSGVYFCASSQGLAGGPVTGELFFGEGSRLTVL.

Here the CDR3 reads CASKKVENTGELFF. The CDR3 nucleotides read TGCGCCAGCAAGAAGGTGGAGAACACCGGGGAGCTGTTTTTT. The rearrangement joins TRBV5-1 to TRBJ2-2; D remains ambiguous. The length of the CDR3 is 14 residues. CDR1 is SGHRS and CDR2 is YFSETQ in the germline V gene. The V end was cut by 6 bases, the J end by 1 base, with 10 bases between.

The chain carries TRBV30 and TRBJ2-7; 8 bases are a match to TRBD1. V lost 1 base to trimming and J lost 2 bases; unmatched junction nucleotides: 1. Germline loops: CDR1 GTSNPN, CDR2 SVGIG (reference sequence). This CDR3 is 13 amino acids long. The DNA for the CDR3 is TGTGCCTGGAGTGAGACAGGGGCCTACGAGCAGTACTTC. It yields the protein CAWSETGAYEQYF.

This chain uses TRBV27 with TRBJ2-3; 12 nucleotides align to TRBD2. Trimming took 6 bases from V and 4 from J; bases not matched to a gene: 5. Germline V gives CDR1 MNHEY, CDR2 SMNVEV (reference sequence). The CDR3 contains 15 residues. CDR3 amino acids: CASSASGGAADTQYF. The CDR3 bases are TGTGCCAGCAGCGCTAGCGGGGGGGCCGCAGATACGCAGTATTTT.

This clone was recorded only once. V usage is TRBV5-6 and J usage is TRBJ2-7; D perhaps matches TRBD1 (6 bases). In germline, CDR1 is SGHDT, CDR2 YYEEEE. V lost 0 bases to trimming and J lost 3 bases, with 13 bases between them. The CDR3 is 15 residues long. The DNA of the CDR3 is TGTGCCAGCAGCTTGGGGGGGCGGCTCCACTACGAGCAGTACTTC. Translation gives CASSLGGRLHYEQYF.

The rearrangement joins TRBV5-1 to TRBJ1-1; 10 nucleotides agree with TRBD1. This CDR3 has 15 residues. CDR1 SGHRS and CDR2 YFSETQ come from the germline V gene. Trimming removed 2 bases from V and 3 bases from J; junction bases left unmatched: 4. CDR3 in DNA: TGCGCCAGCAGCTTAGGGACAGGGGAGGACACTGAAGCTTTCTTT. Translation gives CASSLGTGEDTEAFF. Looking up the rest from reference TRBV5-1 and TRBJ1-1 gives the full variable domain: KAGVTQTPRYLIKTRGQQVTLSCSPISGHRSVSWYQQTPGQGLQFLFEYFSETQRNKGNFPGRFSGRQFSNSRSEMNVSTLELGDSALYLCASSLGTGEDTEAFFGQGTRLTVV.

The chain combines TRBV5-1 with TRBJ2-1, with D possibly being TRBD2 (7 bases). The germline V gene encodes CDR1 SGHRS and CDR2 YFSETQ. CDR3 length equals 13 residues. V was cut by 3 bases and J by 8 bases, with 12 bases left in between. CDR3 nucleotides: TGCGCCAGCAGCTCGGGGAGGGGGGATGAGCAGTTCTTC. Residues: CASSSGRGDEQFF. Complete variable domain (other parts from reference TRBV5-1 and TRBJ2-1): KAGVTQTPRYLIKTRGQQVTLSCSPISGHRSVSWYQQTPGQGLQFLFEYFSETQRNKGNFPGRFSGRQFSNSRSEMNVSTLELGDSALYLCASSSGRGDEQFFGPGTRLTVL.

Only one count was recorded for this clone. The chain links TRBV4-1 to TRBJ1-2; a weak D match, TRBD1 (6 bases). There are 15 residues in the CDR3. Germline V lookup: CDR1 MGHRA, CDR2 YSYEKL. V was cut by 1 base and J by 6 bases, with 15 bases left in between. The CDR3 here is CASSQVGQLGHGYTF. In DNA, the CDR3 is TGCGCCAGCAGCCAAGTCGGACAGCTTGGACATGGCTACACCTTC.

The chain employs TRBV7-8 and TRBJ1-1; D unclear. Germline CDR1 is SGHVS and CDR2 is FQNEAQ. The V end was cut by 4 bases, the J end by 4 bases, with 10 bases between. This CDR3 has 13 amino acids. Written as DNA, the CDR3 is TGTGCCAGCAGCTCCGAGATCGGCACTGAAGCTTTCTTT. It is translated as CASSSEIGTEAFF.

This clone was counted once. The rearrangement joins TRBV9 to TRBJ1-1; 7 bases are a match to TRBD1. Germline CDR1 is SGDLS and CDR2 is YYNGEE. The length of the CDR3 is 17 residues. The J segment lost 3 bases and the V segment lost 4 bases, leaving 15 bases of the junction unmatched. CDR3 nucleotides: TGTGCCAGCAGCTCACCCTCGACAGGGCCTATGGACACTGAAGCTTTCTTT. Encoded protein: CASSSPSTGPMDTEAFF. The variable domain in full, with the rest retrieved from reference TRBV9 and TRBJ1-1, is DSGVTQTPKHLITATGQRVTLRCSPRSGDLSVYWYQQSLDQGLQFLIQYYNGEERAKGNILERFSAQQFPDLHSELNLSSLELGDSALYFCASSSPSTGPMDTEAFFGQGTRLTVV.

J is TRBJ1-4 and V is TRBV7-2, with 7 bases aligning to TRBD1. Germline lookup yields CDR1 SGHTA and CDR2 FQGNSA. With 5 bases clipped from V and 7 bases from J, the junction kept 10 bases outside the gene matches. CDR3 length: 15 residues. CDR3 protein: CASSAQQGRGEKLFF. The CDR3, as DNA: TGTGCCAGCAGCGCACAACAGGGGCGAGGTGAAAAACTGTTTTTT.

As DNA, the CDR3 is TGTGCCAGCAGCTTAGTCGGCATTGAGCAGTTCTTC. Translated: CASSLVGIEQFF. The chain joins TRBV7-9 to TRBJ2-1; D is uncertain. In germline, CDR1 is SEHNR, CDR2 FQNEAQ (reference sequence). Trimming removed 1 base from V and 9 bases from J, with 7 bases in between. The CDR3 extends over 12 amino acids.

The chain joins TRBV7-9 to TRBJ2-3, with D hard to call. The germline V and J ends were trimmed by 3 bases and 2 bases, with 12 bases remaining between them. The CDR3 length is 15 residues. Looked up from germline, CDR1 is SEHNR and CDR2 is FQNEAQ (reference sequence). CDR3 DNA: TGTGCCAGCAGCTTCTTGACGGGTTACACAGATACGCAGTATTTT. This encodes CASSFLTGYTDTQYF.

V usage is TRBV19 and J usage is TRBJ1-1; D ambiguous. The CDR3 extends over 14 amino acids. Trimming took 7 bases from V and 2 from J, leaving 14 bases between them. Per the germline V gene, CDR1 is LNHDA and CDR2 is SQIVND (reference sequence). CDR3 protein: CASTPKRINTEAFF. The CDR3, as DNA: TGTGCCAGTACCCCGAAGCGGATTAACACTGAAGCTTTCTTT.

The V gene is TRBV5-3, the J gene TRBJ1-5; perhaps TRBD1 as D (5 bases). TRBV5-3 is classed as an ORF, of uncertain function. Trimming removed 0 bases from V and 3 bases from J, with 10 bases in between. The CDR3 extends over 15 amino acids. The CDR3 region is CARSLGQLINQPQHF. The CDR3 DNA reads TGTGCCAGAAGCTTGGGACAGTTGATCAATCAGCCCCAGCATTTT.

The chain has TRBV9 and TRBJ1-2, with 10 bases fitting TRBD1. The V and J ends lost 0 bases and 3 bases, in that order; junction bases with no gene match: 5. Germline CDR1 SGDLS, CDR2 YYNGEE. This CDR3 spans 16 amino acids. The CDR3: CASSVESDRGYYGYTF. DNA for the CDR3: TGTGCCAGCAGCGTAGAGTCGGACAGGGGGTACTATGGCTACACCTTC.

V and J are TRBV7-2 and TRBJ1-2, with unresolved D. This CDR3 is 17 amino acids long. V was cut by 5 bases and J by 0 bases, with 19 bases left in between. The germline V gene encodes CDR1 SGHTA and CDR2 FQGNSA. The CDR3 DNA is TGTGCCAGCAGCCGAGCCCTATCCGCGTCGGCTAACTATGGCTACACCTTC. Residues: CASSRALSASANYGYTF. The full variable domain, completed using reference TRBV7-2 and TRBJ1-2, is GAGVSQSPSNKVTEKGKDVELRCDPISGHTALYWYRQSLGQGLEFLIYFQGNSAPDKSGLPSDRFSAERTGGSVSTLTIQRTQQEDSAVYLCASSRALSASANYGYTFGSGTRLTVV.

V gene TRBV27 combines with J gene TRBJ2-3, with TRBD2 matching 13 bases. Germline V gene data show CDR1 as MNHEY and CDR2 as SMNVEV (reference sequence). J was trimmed by 3 bases and V by 3 bases; bases with no gene match: 3. There are 16 residues in the CDR3. The CDR3 bases are TGTGCCAGCAGTTTCAGGACTAGCGGGAGTACAGATACGCAGTATTTT. This codes for CASSFRTSGSTDTQYF.